This T cell receptor beta chain came from a study of cytomegalovirus exposure and HLA in healthy donors. Those who donated were healthy bone marrow donors. The study ran its PCR with 60 Vbeta and 13 Jbeta primers. The data were produced by immunoSEQ multiplex PCR, yet TCRdb's version contains in-frame clones alone and is incomplete. The sample lists about 67,000 clones; just under 80% were seen once. CDR3 length equals 17 residues. The V gene is TRBV1, the J gene TRBJ1-2. TRBV1 has pseudogene status. Material for sequencing was PBMCs. The TCR originated in a man between 35 and 55 years old in good health and CMV-seronegative. DNA for the CDR3: TGCACCAGCAGCCAAGGCCCTCCTACGGGGGGGGGCGGGTGCTACACCTTC. It codes for CTSSQGPPTGGGGCYTF.